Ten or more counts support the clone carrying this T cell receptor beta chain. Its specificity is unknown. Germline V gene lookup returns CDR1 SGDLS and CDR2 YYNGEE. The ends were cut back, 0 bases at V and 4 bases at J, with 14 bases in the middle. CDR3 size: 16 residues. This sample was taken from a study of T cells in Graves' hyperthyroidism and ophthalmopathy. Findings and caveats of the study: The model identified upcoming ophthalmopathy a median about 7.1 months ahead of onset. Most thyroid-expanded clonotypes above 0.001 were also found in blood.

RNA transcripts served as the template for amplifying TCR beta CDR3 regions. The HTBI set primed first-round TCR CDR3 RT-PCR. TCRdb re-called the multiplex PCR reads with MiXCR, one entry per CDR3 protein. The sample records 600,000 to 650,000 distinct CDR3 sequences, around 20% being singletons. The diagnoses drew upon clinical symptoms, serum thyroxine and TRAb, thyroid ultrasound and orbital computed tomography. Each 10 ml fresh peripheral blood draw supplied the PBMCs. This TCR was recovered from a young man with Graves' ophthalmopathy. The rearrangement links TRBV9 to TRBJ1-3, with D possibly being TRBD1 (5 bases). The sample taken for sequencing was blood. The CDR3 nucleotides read TGTGCCAGCAGCGTAGGTTTCGGGGCAGACGGAAACACCATATATTTT. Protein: CASSVGFGADGNTIYF.